This T cell receptor beta chain stems from a study of CD8 T cells in ankylosing spondylitis (dated by TCRdb to the late 2010s). For context, the study as a whole: T cell receptor beta repertoires were profiled in healthy donors and ankylosing spondylitis patients so that disease-linked TCR variants could be found. The whole study cohort included 108 healthy donors and under 30 ankylosing spondylitis patients. Samples of peripheral blood were taken, and for ankylosing spondylitis patients, synovial fluid was collected as well. The research as a whole found: The disease-linked clones were reported to be significantly enriched in matched synovial fluid samples from ankylosing spondylitis patients. Blood from ankylosing spondylitis patients appeared to be characterized by a TCR beta motif composed of several highly homologous amino acid variants. A CD8+ phenotype was shown by the disease-linked clones, which were found at relatively low frequencies in peripheral blood. Some TCR beta motif variants had previously been reported in synovial fluid and blood of reactive arthritis patients, which suggested common disease-initiation mechanisms.

The CDR3 sequence holds 16 residues, the cysteine and phenylalanine included. Only the CDR3 region is kept as DNA, spanning 48 bases read in frame from base 1. The CDR1 and CDR2 encoded by the germline V gene are SGDLS and YYNGEE. The junction shows trimming of 3 bases on V and 9 bases on J, and the gene matches do not reach 12 bases of it. This clonotype was recorded only once. The specificity of this receptor is unknown. Base quality data are lacking; no much larger clone is found one base away. The listed sequencing device is Illumina HiSeq 2500. TCR beta libraries were prepared by quantitative 5'-RACE with molecular barcodes. The authors processed their data as follows. Disease-linked TCR variants were identified with a new computational method built on a probabilistic model of VDJ rearrangement. Clones were called with MiXCR by TCRdb after fastp trimmed the public reads at Q25, and only in-frame beta chains were retained. Rows with a matching CDR3 protein are joined into one entry that keeps the most common DNA and genes. In this record, the V and J calls reflect TCRdb's handling and not the investigators' own analysis. Present in this sample are about 360,000 distinct CDR3 sequences, roughly 22% of which were seen just once. The top ten clonotypes cover 10% to 15% of the sample.

This receptor was obtained from a male donor with ankylosing spondylitis or in good health (not recorded which). The chain is made from TRBV9 and TRBJ1-6; a stretch of 7 junction bases matches TRBD1. Sequenced sample: blood, either unsorted or a sorted T cell fraction (not recorded which). The CDR3 loop reads CASSASGTAVFSPLHF. The DNA sequence is given as TGTGCCAGCAGCGCCTCCGGGACAGCGGTTTTTTCACCCCTCCACTTT.